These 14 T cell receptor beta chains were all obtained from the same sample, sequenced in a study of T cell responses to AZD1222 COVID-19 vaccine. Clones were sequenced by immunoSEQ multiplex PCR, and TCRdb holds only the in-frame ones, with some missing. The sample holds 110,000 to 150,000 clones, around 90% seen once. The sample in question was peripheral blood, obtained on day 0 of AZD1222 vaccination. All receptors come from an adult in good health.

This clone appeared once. The CDR3 spells CASSLGPGQGSGNTIYF. The CDR3 DNA reads as TGCGCCAGCAGCTTGGGACCGGGACAGGGCTCTGGAAACACCATATATTTT. The chain is built from TRBV5-1 and TRBJ1-3; 9 positions match TRBD1. CDR1 and CDR2 (germline): SGHRS, YFSETQ. Losses at the gene ends were 0 bases for V and 0 bases for J; bases not matched to a gene: 4. There are 17 residues in the CDR3.

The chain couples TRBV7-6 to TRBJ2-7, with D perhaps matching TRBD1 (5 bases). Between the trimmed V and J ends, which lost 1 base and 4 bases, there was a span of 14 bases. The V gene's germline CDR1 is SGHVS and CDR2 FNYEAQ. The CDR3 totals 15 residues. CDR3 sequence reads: CASSLGQGWGYEQYF. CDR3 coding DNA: TGTGCCAGCAGCTTAGGGCAGGGATGGGGATACGAGCAGTACTTC.

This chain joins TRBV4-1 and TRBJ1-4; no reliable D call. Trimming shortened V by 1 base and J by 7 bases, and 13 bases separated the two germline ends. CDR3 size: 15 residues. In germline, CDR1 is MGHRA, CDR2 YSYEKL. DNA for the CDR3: TGCGCCAGCAGCCAAGGCCGGGCCCCTCGTGAAAAACTGTTTTTT. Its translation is CASSQGRAPREKLFF.

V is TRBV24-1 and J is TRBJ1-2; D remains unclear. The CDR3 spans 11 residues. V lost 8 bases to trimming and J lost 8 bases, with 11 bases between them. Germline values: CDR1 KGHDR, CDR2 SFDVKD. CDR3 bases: TGTGCCACCAAGGAGGGCGACGGCTACACCTTC. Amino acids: CATKEGDGYTF.

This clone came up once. The CDR3, as DNA: TGTGCCAGCAGTTTTCTAGACCTGGAGACCCAGTACTTC. Translation: CASSFLDLETQYF. The rearrangement uses TRBV12-3 or TRBV12-4 and TRBJ2-5; D gene unclear. V lost 3 bases, J lost 5 bases, and 10 bases lay in between. The CDR3 has 13 amino acids.

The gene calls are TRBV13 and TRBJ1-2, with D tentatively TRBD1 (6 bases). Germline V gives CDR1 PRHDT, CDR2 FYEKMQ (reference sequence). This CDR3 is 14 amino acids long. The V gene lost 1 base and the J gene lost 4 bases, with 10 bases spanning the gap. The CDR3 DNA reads TGTGCCAGCAGCTTAGTAGGGGGGCTCTATGGCTACACCTTC. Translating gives CASSLVGGLYGYTF.

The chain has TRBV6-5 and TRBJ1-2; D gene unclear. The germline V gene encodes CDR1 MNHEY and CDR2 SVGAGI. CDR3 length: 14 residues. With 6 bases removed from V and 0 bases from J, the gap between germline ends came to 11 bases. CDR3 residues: CASSLRMANYGYTF. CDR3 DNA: TGTGCCAGCAGCCTTCGGATGGCTAACTATGGCTACACCTTC.

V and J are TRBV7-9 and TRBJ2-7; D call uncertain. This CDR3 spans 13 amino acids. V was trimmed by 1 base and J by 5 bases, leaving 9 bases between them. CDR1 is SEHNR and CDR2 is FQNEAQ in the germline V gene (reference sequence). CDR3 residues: CASSLDGWDEQYF. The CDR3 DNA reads TGTGCCAGCAGCTTAGACGGGTGGGACGAGCAGTACTTC.

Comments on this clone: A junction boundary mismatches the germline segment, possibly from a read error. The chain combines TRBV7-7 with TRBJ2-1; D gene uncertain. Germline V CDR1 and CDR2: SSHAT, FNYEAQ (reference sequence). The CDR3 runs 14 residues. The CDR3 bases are TGTGCTAGCAGTCCTGACGGACGATACAATGAGCAGTTCTTC. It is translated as CASSPDGRYNEQFF.

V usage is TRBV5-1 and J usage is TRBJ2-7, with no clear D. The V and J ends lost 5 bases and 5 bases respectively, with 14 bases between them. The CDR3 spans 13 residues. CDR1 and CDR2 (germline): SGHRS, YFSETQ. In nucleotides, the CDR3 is TGCGCCAGCAGATACGGGTCCGCAAACGAGCAGTACTTC. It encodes CASRYGSANEQYF.

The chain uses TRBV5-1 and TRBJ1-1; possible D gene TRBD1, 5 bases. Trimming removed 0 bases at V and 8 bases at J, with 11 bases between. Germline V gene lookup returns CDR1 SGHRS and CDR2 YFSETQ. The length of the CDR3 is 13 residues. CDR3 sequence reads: CASSLESGGEAFF. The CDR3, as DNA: TGCGCCAGCAGCTTGGAAAGTGGGGGGGAAGCTTTCTTT.

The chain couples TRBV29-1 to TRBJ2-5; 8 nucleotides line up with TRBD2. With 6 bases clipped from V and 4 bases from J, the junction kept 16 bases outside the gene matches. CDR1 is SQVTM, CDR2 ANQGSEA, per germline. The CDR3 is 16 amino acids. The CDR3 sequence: CSVPSPGSGAVETQYF. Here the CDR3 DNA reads TGCAGCGTCCCTTCCCCGGGTAGCGGGGCCGTAGAGACCCAGTACTTC. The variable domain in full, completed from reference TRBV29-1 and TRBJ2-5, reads SAVISQKPSRDICQRGTSLTIQCQVDSQVTMMFWYRQQPGQSLTLIATANQGSEATYESGFVIDKFPISRPNLTFSTLTVSNMSPEDSSIYLCSVPSPGSGAVETQYFGPGTRLLVL.

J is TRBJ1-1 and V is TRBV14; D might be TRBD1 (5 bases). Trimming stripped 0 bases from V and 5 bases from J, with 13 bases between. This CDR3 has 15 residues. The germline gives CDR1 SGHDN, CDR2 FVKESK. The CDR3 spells CASSQDVGWGTEAFF. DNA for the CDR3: TGTGCCAGCAGCCAAGATGTGGGGTGGGGGACTGAAGCTTTCTTT.

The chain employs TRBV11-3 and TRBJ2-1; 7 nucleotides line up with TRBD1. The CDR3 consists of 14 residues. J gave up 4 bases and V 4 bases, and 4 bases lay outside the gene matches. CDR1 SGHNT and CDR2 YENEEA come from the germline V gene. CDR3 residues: CASSSGTEYNEQFF. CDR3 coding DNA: TGTGCCAGCAGCTCCGGGACAGAGTACAATGAGCAGTTCTTC.